The clone carrying this T cell receptor beta chain was observed a single time. Its antigen is unidentified. Clones were read by immunoSEQ multiplex PCR, and TCRdb kept only the in-frame ones, dropping some. The sample includes about 350,000 clones, roughly nine tenths of them seen just once. These data belong to a study of Ad26.COV2.S vaccination and SARS-CoV-2 variants. Study observations and caveats: Greater spike-specific TCR breadth was seen in vaccine recipients than in placebo recipients.

The V end lost 2 bases, the J end lost 10 bases, and 16 bases lay between the germline ends. The CDR3 sequence is 15 residues long. Per germline, CDR1 SGHRS and CDR2 YFSETQ. The sequence came from a human donor who had recovered from COVID-19. The sequences come from peripheral blood, collected after recovery from COVID-19. The chain is built from TRBV5-1 and TRBJ1-6; tentative D call: TRBD1 (5 bases). CDR3 nucleotide sequence: TGCGCCAGCAGCTTCGGCGGGACCTTAGAGTCACCCCTCCACTTT. Protein sequence: CASSFGGTLESPLHF.